These 17 T cell receptor beta chains originate from one sample sequenced in a study of spatial heterogeneity in lung cancer. Findings and limits, study-wide: Expanded alpha and beta TCR counts within tumors tracked tumor mutation counts.

Time point specified: sample taken at primary tumor resection. These receptors are not linked to any known antigen. TCRdb processed the 5' RACE reads anew with MiXCR; each CDR3 protein has one entry. The data contain about 3,000 distinct CDR3 sequences, approximately 17% of them seen just once; the ten biggest clones take up 11% to 15%. This material consisted of lung tumor tissue, taken at surgery. The receptors shown here come from a male donor with early-stage non-small cell lung cancer.

This clonotype qualifies as large. This beta chain was picked up by a library intended for alpha chains and is off target, so its count carries little meaning. The V and J genes are TRBV20-1 and TRBJ2-7, with TRBD2 as a possible D gene (6 bases). CDR1 DFQATT and CDR2 SNEGSKA come from the germline V gene (reference sequence). Trimming removed 2 bases from V and 5 bases from J, with 16 bases in between. This CDR3 spans 14 amino acids. CDR3 in DNA: TGCAGTGCTAGACGGCTAGCGAAAGAGGACGAGCAGTACTTC. It encodes CSARRLAKEDEQYF.

The table lists this clonotype with a few counts. This beta chain represents an off-target read in a library built for alpha chains; its size is of limited meaning. The chain couples TRBV6-5 to TRBJ2-7, with D maybe TRBD1 (6 bases). The germline V gene encodes CDR1 MNHEY and CDR2 SVGAGI. V gave up 2 bases and J gave up 2 bases, with 13 bases separating them. The CDR3 covers 15 residues. The chain's CDR3 is CASSYAQGTTYEQYF. For the CDR3, the DNA is TGTGCCAGCAGTTACGCACAGGGTACAACCTACGAGCAGTACTTC.

By share of the sample, this clonotype is medium-sized. Since it is a stray read in a library aimed at alpha chains, this beta chain has a size that is not meaningful. This chain uses TRBV25-1 with TRBJ1-4; D is unclear. Germline V CDR1 and CDR2: MGHDK, SYGVNS. With 8 bases removed from V and 0 bases from J, the gap between germline ends came to 10 bases. The CDR3 contains 14 residues. CDR3 bases: TGTGCCAGCGGATACAGTGCAACTAATGAAAAACTGTTTTTT. It codes for CASGYSATNEKLFF.

This clonotype counts as medium-sized. This beta chain is off target for a library built for alpha chains, so its abundance means little. This chain joins TRBV5-1 and TRBJ2-7, with 10 bases lining up with TRBD2. The V gene end was trimmed by 5 bases and the J gene end by 7 bases; junction bases not matched to a gene: 9. This CDR3 has 14 amino acids. Germline CDR1 SGHRS, CDR2 YFSETQ. This CDR3 reads CASRRAGGPGEQYF. CDR3 DNA sequence: TGCGCCAGCAGAAGAGCGGGGGGGCCTGGAGAGCAGTACTTC.

On this clonotype itself: This beta chain was picked up by a library intended for alpha chains and is off target, so its count carries little meaning. This chain joins TRBV7-8 and TRBJ2-7, with 9 nucleotides matching TRBD2. CDR1 and CDR2 from the germline V gene are SGHVS and FQNEAQ. The CDR3 covers 17 residues. Unmatched junction bases numbered 16, after V lost 5 bases and J lost 5 bases. The CDR3 here is CASSPTLVAGAHNEQYF. Here the CDR3 DNA reads TGTGCCAGCAGCCCCACCCTTGTAGCGGGGGCCCACAACGAGCAGTACTTC.

This clonotype was detected ten times or more. As an off-target read in a library built for alpha chains, this beta chain has a frequency of little significance. The V gene is TRBV12-3 or TRBV12-4, the J gene TRBJ2-1; D not resolved. The CDR3 contains 12 residues. V lost 6 bases, J lost 6 bases, and 9 bases lay in between. The CDR3 bases are TGTGCCAGCAGCGGCACTGCCAATGAGCAGTTCTTC. It encodes CASSGTANEQFF.

This clonotype was detected a few times. In a library made to pick up alpha chains, this beta chain is a stray read with a size that means little. CDR3 in DNA: TGTGCCAGCAGCTTAATGCGGGGGTACGGCACTGAAGCTTTCTTT. The encoded protein is CASSLMRGYGTEAFF. The chain carries TRBV7-3 and TRBJ1-1; TRBD1 might be the D (5 bases). Per germline, CDR1 SGHTA and CDR2 FQGTGA. The CDR3 is 15 amino acids. V was clipped by 1 base and J by 4 bases, with 13 bases between them.

This clonotype was counted a few times. This beta chain represents an off-target read in a library built for alpha chains; its size is of limited meaning. The chain couples TRBV7-2 to TRBJ2-3; D ambiguous. The CDR3 spans 15 residues. V was shortened by 0 bases and J by 0 bases, with 7 bases between the two germline ends. The germline V gene encodes CDR1 SGHTA and CDR2 FQGNSA. The CDR3 DNA is TGTGCCAGCAGCTTAGCGCTGCAGAGCACAGATACGCAGTATTTT. This gives the protein CASSLALQSTDTQYF.

A remark on this clonotype: This beta chain came through as a stray read in a library set up for alpha chains, and its size says little. CDR3 DNA: TGTGCCAGCAGTTTTACGGACTTTCCCGATGAGCAGTTCTTC. It specifies CASSFTDFPDEQFF. The V and J genes are TRBV6-5 and TRBJ2-1; D perhaps matches TRBD2 (5 bases). Germline assignment: CDR1 MNHEY and CDR2 SVGAGI. V lost 4 bases and J lost 8, with 15 bases in between. CDR3 length: 14 residues.

This clonotype was seen repeatedly, ten times or more. Because the library targeted alpha chains, this beta chain is an off-target read whose size means little. The rearrangement joins TRBV4-2 to TRBJ1-5; no definite D call. Germline loops: CDR1 LGHNA, CDR2 YNFKEQ. Trimming stripped 3 bases from V and 6 bases from J, with 18 bases between. This CDR3 contains 16 residues. DNA for the CDR3: TGTGCCAGCAGCCAGAATGAGGGCTCATTGGGTCAGCCCCAGCATTTT. The encoded protein is CASSQNEGSLGQPQHF.

A few counts support this clonotype. Little can be read into the size of this beta chain, an off-target read in a library designed for alpha chains. This chain uses TRBV19 with TRBJ2-7, with unresolved D. Trimming removed 2 bases at V and 3 bases at J, with 11 bases between. Germline V gene data show CDR1 as LNHDA and CDR2 as SQIVND (reference sequence). The CDR3 consists of 14 residues. CDR3 amino acids: CASSIQGSVYEQYF. In DNA, the CDR3 is TGTGCCAGTAGTATACAAGGGTCGGTCTACGAGCAGTACTTC.

This clonotype was counted ten times or more. This beta chain is a stray read from a library made for alpha chains; its abundance is not meaningful. The chain combines TRBV6-1 with TRBJ2-7, with a possible D match to TRBD1 (7 bases). Trimming pared 8 bases from V and 3 bases from J, leaving 20 bases between. CDR1 MNHNS and CDR2 SASEGT come from the germline V gene. The CDR3 length is 15 residues. The CDR3 sequence is CASLIVGGGHYEQYF. For the CDR3, the DNA is TGTGCCAGCCTTATTGTCGGAGGGGGCCACTACGAGCAGTACTTC.

This clonotype was detected ten times or more. This beta chain represents an off-target read in a library built for alpha chains; its size is of limited meaning. The V gene is TRBV6-2 or TRBV6-3, the J gene TRBJ2-7; 10 bases fit TRBD2. CDR3 length equals 14 residues. The J segment lost 7 bases and the V segment lost 4 bases, leaving 7 bases of the junction unmatched. The V gene's germline CDR1 is MNHEY and CDR2 SVGEGT. The DNA for the CDR3 is TGTGCCAGCAGTTCTCCGGGACTAGCGAGGGAGCAGTACTTC. This sequence encodes CASSSPGLAREQYF.

This clonotype occurred many times. Being off target in a library aimed at alpha chains, this beta chain has a size of little meaning. The V gene is TRBV20-1, the J gene TRBJ2-7; TRBD2 is a possible D gene (6 bases). Germline loops: CDR1 DFQATT, CDR2 SNEGSKA (reference sequence). V gave up 0 bases and J gave up 7 bases, with 22 bases separating them. CDR3 length equals 16 residues. For the CDR3, the DNA is TGCAGTGCTAGAGATTTCTCCGAAACTAGTCGGGAGGAGCAGTACTTC. It is translated as CSARDFSETSREEQYF.

This clonotype occurred a few times. This beta chain appears as a stray read in a library generated for alpha chains; its size is not informative. V usage is TRBV3-1 and J usage is TRBJ1-6; D uncertain. Germline CDR1 reads LGHDT; CDR2 reads YNNKEL (reference sequence). With 0 bases removed from V and 7 bases from J, the gap between germline ends came to 7 bases. This CDR3 has 14 residues. The CDR3 loop reads CASSQEWSNSPLHF. CDR3 nucleotides: TGTGCCAGCAGCCAAGAATGGAGCAATTCACCCCTCCACTTT.

By share, this clonotype counts as medium-sized. The library was designed around alpha chains, so this beta chain is a stray read whose abundance carries little weight. The chain recombines TRBV5-6 with TRBJ2-5, with 9 bases lining up with TRBD2. This CDR3 has 16 amino acids. Per germline, CDR1 SGHDT and CDR2 YYEEEE. The ends lost 0 bases at V and 5 bases at J; junction bases unmatched: 8. The CDR3 bases are TGTGCCAGCAGCTTGGGGGCCGGGACTAGCCTCGAGACCCAGTACTTC. Amino acids: CASSLGAGTSLETQYF.

Concerning this clonotype itself: Since the library was made to target alpha chains, this beta chain is a stray read and its abundance is not meaningful. This chain joins TRBV7-2 and TRBJ2-6; D is ambiguous. The CDR3 loop spans 15 amino acids. CDR1 is SGHTA and CDR2 is FQGNSA in the germline V gene. Trimming stripped 1 base from V and 0 bases from J, with 4 bases between. CDR3 nucleotide sequence: TGTGCCAGCAGCTTAGGCACCTCTGGGGCCAACGTCCTGACTTTC. Translating it yields CASSLGTSGANVLTF.